Each of the 14 T cell receptor beta chains below was sequenced from the same sample in a study of monozygotic twins with inflammatory bowel disease. TCRdb re-called the 5' RACE reads and shows each CDR3 protein once, DNA omitted. Its clone listing holds approximately 400,000 distinct CDR3 sequences. Specimen: blood. The receptors shown here come from a human donor with ulcerative colitis or Crohn's disease, or a healthy co-twin of an affected twin (not recorded which).

The V call is TRBV20-1, the J call TRBJ2-2; TCRdb's D call, TRBD1, is unchecked because there is no DNA. Germline loops: CDR1 DFQATT, CDR2 SNEGSKA (reference sequence). The CDR3 runs to 14 residues. The CDR3: CSASGQANTGELFF.

V and J are TRBV11-2 and TRBJ1-1; TCRdb designates TRBD1, a call that cannot be tested without DNA. Germline lookup yields CDR1 SGHAT and CDR2 FQNNGV. The CDR3 has 16 residues. CDR3 region: CASSLDGGPMNTEAFF. Full variable domain (missing parts from reference TRBV11-2 and TRBJ1-1): EAGVAQSPRYKIIEKRQSVAFWCNPISGHATLYWYQQILGQGPKLLIQFQNNGVVDDSQLPKDRFSAERLKGVDSTLKIQPAKLEDSAVYLCASSLDGGPMNTEAFFGQGTRLTVV.

The gene calls are TRBV29-1 and TRBJ2-5; TCRdb lists TRBD1, though no DNA is available to test this call. CDR1 is SQVTM, CDR2 ANQGSEA, per germline. CDR3 length: 14 residues. The CDR3 sequence is CSVPPPGNQETQYF.

The rearrangement links TRBV24-1 to TRBJ2-1. CDR3 length: 16 residues. Germline V gives CDR1 KGHDR, CDR2 SFDVKD. This CDR3 reads CATSDQDRASYNEQFF.

The V and J genes are TRBV3-1 and TRBJ2-3; absent DNA, TCRdb's TRBD2 call cannot be checked. CDR1 is LGHDT and CDR2 is YNNKEL in the germline V gene (reference sequence). The CDR3 is made up of 17 amino acids. CDR3 in amino acids: CASSLWTSGSRTDTQYF.

Considering frequency, this clonotype is medium-sized. The chain has TRBV20-1 and TRBJ2-5; the D call from TCRdb, TRBD1, cannot be confirmed without DNA. The germline CDR1 and CDR2 sequences are DFQATT and SNEGSKA (reference sequence). The CDR3 is 14 amino acids. This CDR3 reads CSASGTRYQETQYF.

CDR3 sequence: CASSPVSGTVTYEQYF. This rearrangement joins TRBV18 to TRBJ2-7; TCRdb's assignment of TRBD1 cannot be checked, as there is no DNA. CDR3 length equals 16 residues. Germline V CDR1 and CDR2: KGHSH, LQKENI.

The chain combines TRBV7-2 with TRBJ2-1; TCRdb's D gene call, TRBD2, goes unchecked for lack of DNA. Germline lookup yields CDR1 SGHTA and CDR2 FQGNSA. The CDR3 consists of 15 residues. CDR3 in amino acids: CASSLSVIAVNEQFF.

The chain recombines TRBV20-1 with TRBJ2-7; as DNA is missing, the TRBD1 call by TCRdb cannot be tested. Germline CDR1 and CDR2: DFQATT and SNEGSKA (reference sequence). The CDR3 length is 14 residues. The CDR3: CSARSRTGVAEQYF.

This chain links TRBV9 with TRBJ1-2; TCRdb names TRBD1, which stays unverified in the absence of DNA. Per germline, CDR1 SGDLS and CDR2 YYNGEE. The CDR3 runs 13 residues. The CDR3 here is CASSPSGAYGYTF. The whole variable domain, filled in from reference TRBV9 and TRBJ1-2, reads DSGVTQTPKHLITATGQRVTLRCSPRSGDLSVYWYQQSLDQGLQFLIQYYNGEERAKGNILERFSAQQFPDLHSELNLSSLELGDSALYFCASSPSGAYGYTFGSGTRLTVV.

The chain joins TRBV5-1 to TRBJ2-5; TCRdb selects TRBD1, and the lack of DNA leaves this call unchecked. The CDR3 length is 16 residues. Germline CDR1 SGHRS, CDR2 YFSETQ. The CDR3 here is CASSGRGGRSLETQYF. Complete variable domain (other parts from reference TRBV5-1 and TRBJ2-5): KAGVTQTPRYLIKTRGQQVTLSCSPISGHRSVSWYQQTPGQGLQFLFEYFSETQRNKGNFPGRFSGRQFSNSRSEMNVSTLELGDSALYLCASSGRGGRSLETQYFGPGTRLLVL.

CDR3 loop: CASSPEGGLLWANVLTF. The chain employs TRBV5-1 and TRBJ2-6; TCRdb picks TRBD1, but there is no DNA to check that call. CDR1 is SGHRS and CDR2 is YFSETQ in the germline V gene. The CDR3 sequence is 17 residues long.

The chain combines TRBV7-3 with TRBJ2-2; lacking DNA, the TRBD2 call made by TCRdb goes unchecked. The CDR3 is 15 residues long. The germline V gene encodes CDR1 SGHTA and CDR2 FQGTGA. The CDR3: CASSLTTGTAGELFF. The entire variable domain, with the rest obtained from reference TRBV7-3 and TRBJ2-2, is as follows: GAGVSQTPSNKVTEKGKYVELRCDPISGHTALYWYRQSLGQGPEFLIYFQGTGAADDSGLPNDRFFAVRPEGSVSTLKIQRTERGDSAVYLCASSLTTGTAGELFFGEGSRLTVL.

The V and J genes are TRBV15 and TRBJ2-1; TCRdb picks TRBD1, but there is no DNA to check that call. CDR1 and CDR2 (germline): LNHNV, YYDKDF (reference sequence). This CDR3 has 14 residues. This CDR3 is CATRAAGGNNEQFF.